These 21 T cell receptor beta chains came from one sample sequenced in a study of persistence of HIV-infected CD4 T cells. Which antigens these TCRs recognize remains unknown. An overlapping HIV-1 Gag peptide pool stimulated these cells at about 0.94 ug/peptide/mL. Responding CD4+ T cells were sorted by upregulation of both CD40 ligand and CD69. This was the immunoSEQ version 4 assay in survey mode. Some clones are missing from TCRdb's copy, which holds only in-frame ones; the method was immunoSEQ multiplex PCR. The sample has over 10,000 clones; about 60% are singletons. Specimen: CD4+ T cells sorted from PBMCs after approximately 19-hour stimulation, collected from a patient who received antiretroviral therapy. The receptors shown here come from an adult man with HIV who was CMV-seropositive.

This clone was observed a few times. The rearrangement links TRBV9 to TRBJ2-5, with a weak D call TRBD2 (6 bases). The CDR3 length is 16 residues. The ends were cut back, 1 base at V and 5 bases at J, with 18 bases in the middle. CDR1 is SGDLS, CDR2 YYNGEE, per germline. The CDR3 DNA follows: TGTGCCAGCAGCGTATCCCGGGGACGGGACTGGGAGACCCAGTACTTC. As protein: CASSVSRGRDWETQYF.

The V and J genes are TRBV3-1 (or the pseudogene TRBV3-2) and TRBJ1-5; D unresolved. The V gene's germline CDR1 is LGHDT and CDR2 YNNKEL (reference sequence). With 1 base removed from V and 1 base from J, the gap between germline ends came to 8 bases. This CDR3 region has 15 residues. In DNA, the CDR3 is TGTGCCAGCAGCCAAGTCTTTGGGAGCAATCAGCCCCAGCATTTT. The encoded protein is CASSQVFGSNQPQHF.

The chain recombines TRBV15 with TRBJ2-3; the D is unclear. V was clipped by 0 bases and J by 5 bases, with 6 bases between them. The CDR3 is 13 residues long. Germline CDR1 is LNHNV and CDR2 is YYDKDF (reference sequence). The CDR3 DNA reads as TGTGCCACCAGCAGAGATACGGGAGATACGCAGTATTTT. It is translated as CATSRDTGDTQYF.

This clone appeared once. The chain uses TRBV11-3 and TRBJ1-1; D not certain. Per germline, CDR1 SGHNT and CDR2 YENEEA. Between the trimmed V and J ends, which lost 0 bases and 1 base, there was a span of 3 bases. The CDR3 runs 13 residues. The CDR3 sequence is CASSLEQNTEAFF. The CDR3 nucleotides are TGTGCCAGCAGCTTAGAACAGAACACTGAAGCTTTCTTT.

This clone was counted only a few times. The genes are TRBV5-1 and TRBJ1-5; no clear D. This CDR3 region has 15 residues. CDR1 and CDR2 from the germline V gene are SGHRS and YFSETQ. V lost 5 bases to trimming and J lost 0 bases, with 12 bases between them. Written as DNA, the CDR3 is TGCGCCAGCAGAGTAGGGATAAGTAGCAATCAGCCCCAGCATTTT. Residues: CASRVGISSNQPQHF.

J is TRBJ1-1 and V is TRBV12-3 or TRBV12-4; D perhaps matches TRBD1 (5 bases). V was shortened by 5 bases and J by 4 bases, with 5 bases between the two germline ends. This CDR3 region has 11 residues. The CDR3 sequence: CASSRGTEAFF. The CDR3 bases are TGTGCCAGCAGTAGGGGCACTGAAGCTTTCTTT.

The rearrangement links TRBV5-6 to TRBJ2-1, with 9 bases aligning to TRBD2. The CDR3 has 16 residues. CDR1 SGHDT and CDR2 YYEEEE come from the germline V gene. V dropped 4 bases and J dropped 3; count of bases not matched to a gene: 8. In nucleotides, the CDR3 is TGTGCCAGCAGCGCCTTGGGAGCGGGGGGCTACAATGAGCAGTTCTTC. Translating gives CASSALGAGGYNEQFF. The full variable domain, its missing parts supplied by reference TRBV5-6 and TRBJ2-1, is DAGVTQSPTHLIKTRGQQVTLRCSPKSGHDTVSWYQQALGQGPQFIFQYYEEEERQRGNFPDRFSGHQFPNYSSELNVNALLLGDSALYLCASSALGAGGYNEQFFGPGTRLTVL.

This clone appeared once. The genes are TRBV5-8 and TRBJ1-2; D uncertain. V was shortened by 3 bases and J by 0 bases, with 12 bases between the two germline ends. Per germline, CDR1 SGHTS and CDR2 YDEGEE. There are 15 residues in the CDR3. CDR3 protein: CASSSGPPTNYGYTF. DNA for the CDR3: TGTGCCAGCAGCTCTGGACCCCCCACTAACTATGGCTACACCTTC.

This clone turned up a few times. This CDR3 is CASSLETSAYNEQFF. The CDR3 DNA follows: TGTGCCAGCAGCTTAGAGACTAGCGCCTACAATGAGCAGTTCTTC. The chain joins TRBV11-3 to TRBJ2-1; TRBD2 matches at 8 bases. Germline V gives CDR1 SGHNT, CDR2 YENEEA. The CDR3 has 15 residues. The junction had 0 bases not matched to a gene; V was cut back by 0 bases and J by 2 bases.

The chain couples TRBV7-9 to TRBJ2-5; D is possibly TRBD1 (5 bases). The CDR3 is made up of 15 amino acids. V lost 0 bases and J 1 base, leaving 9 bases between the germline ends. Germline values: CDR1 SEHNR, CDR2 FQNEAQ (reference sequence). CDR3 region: CASSLAIDSQETQYF. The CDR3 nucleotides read TGTGCCAGCAGCTTAGCTATTGACAGCCAAGAGACCCAGTACTTC.

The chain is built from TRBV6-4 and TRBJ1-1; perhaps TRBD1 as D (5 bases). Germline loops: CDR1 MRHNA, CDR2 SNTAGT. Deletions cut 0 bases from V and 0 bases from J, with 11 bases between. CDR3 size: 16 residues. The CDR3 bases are TGTGCCAGCAGTGACTCGCCAGGGCTCATGAACACTGAAGCTTTCTTT. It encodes CASSDSPGLMNTEAFF.

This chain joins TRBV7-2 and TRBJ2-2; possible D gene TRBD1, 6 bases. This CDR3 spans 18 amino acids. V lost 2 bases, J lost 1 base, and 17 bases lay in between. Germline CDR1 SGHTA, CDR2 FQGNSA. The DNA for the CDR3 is TGTGCCAGCAGCTTAATACGGCCAGGGGCAGGGAACACCGGGGAGCTGTTTTTT. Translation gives CASSLIRPGAGNTGELFF.

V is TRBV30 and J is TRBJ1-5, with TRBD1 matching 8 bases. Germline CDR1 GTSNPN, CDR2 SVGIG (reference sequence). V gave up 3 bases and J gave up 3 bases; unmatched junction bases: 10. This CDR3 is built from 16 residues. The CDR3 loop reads CAWSPGPGQANQPQHF. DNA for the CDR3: TGTGCCTGGAGCCCAGGACCGGGACAGGCCAATCAGCCCCAGCATTTT.

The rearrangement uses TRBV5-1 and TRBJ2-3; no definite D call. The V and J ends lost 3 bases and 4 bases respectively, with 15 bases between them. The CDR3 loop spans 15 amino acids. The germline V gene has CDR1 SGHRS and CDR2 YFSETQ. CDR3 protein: CASSSGLPDADTQYF. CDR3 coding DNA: TGCGCCAGCAGCTCGGGCCTCCCCGATGCAGATACGCAGTATTTT.

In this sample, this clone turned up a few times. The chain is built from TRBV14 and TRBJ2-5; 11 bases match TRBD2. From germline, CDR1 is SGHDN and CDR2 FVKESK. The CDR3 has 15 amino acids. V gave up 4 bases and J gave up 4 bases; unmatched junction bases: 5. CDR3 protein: CASSLNLAGGETQYF. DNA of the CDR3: TGTGCCAGCAGCCTTAACCTAGCGGGAGGAGAGACCCAGTACTTC.

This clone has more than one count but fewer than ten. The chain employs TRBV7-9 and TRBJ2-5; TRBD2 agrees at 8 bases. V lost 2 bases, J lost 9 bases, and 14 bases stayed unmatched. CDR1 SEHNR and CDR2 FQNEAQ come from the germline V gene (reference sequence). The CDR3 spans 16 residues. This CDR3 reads CASSLRAGGPPGAQYF. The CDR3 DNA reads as TGTGCCAGCAGCTTACGCGCGGGGGGCCCTCCGGGGGCCCAGTACTTC.

CDR3 DNA: TGTGCCAGCAGCTTAAACCAGGTTTCTGGAAACACCATATATTTT. Encoded protein: CASSLNQVSGNTIYF. V gene TRBV7-9 combines with J gene TRBJ1-3; D is uncertain. This CDR3 comprises 15 residues. Germline lookup yields CDR1 SEHNR and CDR2 FQNEAQ (reference sequence). V gave up 2 bases and J gave up 1 base, with 9 bases separating them. Using reference TRBV7-9 and TRBJ1-3 for the parts outside the CDR3, the full variable domain is DTGVSQNPRHKITKRGQNVTFRCDPISEHNRLYWYRQTLGQGPEFLTYFQNEAQLEKSRLLSDRFSAERPKGSFSTLEIQRTEQGDSAMYLCASSLNQVSGNTIYFGEGSWLTVV.

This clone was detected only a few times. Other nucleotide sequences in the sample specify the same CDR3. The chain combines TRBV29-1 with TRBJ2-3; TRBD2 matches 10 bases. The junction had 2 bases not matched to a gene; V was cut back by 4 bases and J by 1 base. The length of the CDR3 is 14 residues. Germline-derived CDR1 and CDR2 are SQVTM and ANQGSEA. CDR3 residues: CSVVGTSGTDTQYF. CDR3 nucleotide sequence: TGCAGCGTTGTGGGGACTAGCGGCACAGATACGCAGTATTTT.

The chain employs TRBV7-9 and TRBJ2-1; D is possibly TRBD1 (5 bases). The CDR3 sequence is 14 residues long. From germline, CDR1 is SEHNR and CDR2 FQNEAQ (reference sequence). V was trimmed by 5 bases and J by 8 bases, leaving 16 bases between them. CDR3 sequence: CASSRSQGRYEQFF. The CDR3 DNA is TGTGCCAGCAGCAGGTCCCAGGGTAGGTATGAGCAGTTCTTC.

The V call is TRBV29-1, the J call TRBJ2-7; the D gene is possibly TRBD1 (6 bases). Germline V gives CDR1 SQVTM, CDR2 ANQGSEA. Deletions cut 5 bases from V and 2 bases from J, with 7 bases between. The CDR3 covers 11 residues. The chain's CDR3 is CSVWTAYEQYF. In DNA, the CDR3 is TGCAGCGTTTGGACAGCCTACGAGCAGTACTTC.

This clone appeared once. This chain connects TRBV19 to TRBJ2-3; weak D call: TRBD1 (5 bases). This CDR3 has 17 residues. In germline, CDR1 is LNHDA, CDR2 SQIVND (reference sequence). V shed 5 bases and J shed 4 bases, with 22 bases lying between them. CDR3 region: CASSPAKGPRMADTQYF. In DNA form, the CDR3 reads TGTGCCAGTAGTCCCGCCAAGGGGCCTAGAATGGCAGATACGCAGTATTTT.